The 24 T cell receptor beta chains below were found in one sample sequenced in a study of blood T cell repertoires in COVID-19. The repertoire was sequenced with immunoSEQ multiplex PCR; TCRdb's copy has only in-frame clones and lacks some. The data contain tens of thousands of clones, more than 80% of them singletons. Sequences were obtained from peripheral blood. Receptor source: a woman in her seventies with acute or convalescent COVID-19.

The V call is TRBV2, the J call TRBJ1-2; 8 bases align to TRBD1. Per germline, CDR1 SNHLY and CDR2 FYNNEI. There are 15 residues in the CDR3. V trimming: 2 bases; J trimming: 3 bases; junction bases outside the gene matches: 5. In nucleotides, the CDR3 is TGTGCCAGCAGTGAACTCCCAGGGGGCGACTATGGCTACACCTTC. This codes for CASSELPGGDYGYTF.

This sequence joins TRBV6-5 and TRBJ1-2, with a tentative D call TRBD1 (5 bases). The germline V and J ends were trimmed by 10 bases and 3 bases, with 18 bases remaining between them. This CDR3 is 14 amino acids long. CDR1 is MNHEY and CDR2 is SVGAGI in the germline V gene. CDR3 coding DNA: TGTGCCACAGGGACTGCCCCTGGGTACTATGGCTACACCTTC. Translation: CATGTAPGYYGYTF.

The chain couples TRBV3-1 (or the pseudogene TRBV3-2) to TRBJ1-5, with TRBD1 as a possible D gene (6 bases). Between the trimmed V and J ends, which lost 0 bases and 7 bases, there was a span of 13 bases. CDR3 length: 15 residues. The germline V gene has CDR1 LGHDT and CDR2 YNNKEL (reference sequence). In DNA form, the CDR3 reads TGTGCCAGCAGCCAAGACGGACAGTCCCTACAGCCCCAGCATTTT. Encoded protein: CASSQDGQSLQPQHF.

The J gene is TRBJ2-7, the V gene TRBV12-3 or TRBV12-4; 9 bases map to TRBD1. This CDR3 is 11 amino acids long. J gave up 12 bases and V 5 bases, and 5 bases lay outside the gene matches. In DNA, the CDR3 is TGTGCCAGCAGTCCAGGGACAGGGCCGTACTTC. This gives the protein CASSPGTGPYF.

This sequence joins TRBV6-2 or TRBV6-3 and TRBJ1-2, with D uncertain. CDR1 and CDR2 (germline): MNHEY, SVGEGT. V gave up 2 bases and J gave up 8 bases, with 12 bases separating them. CDR3 length: 13 amino acids. CDR3 amino acids: CASSYREGGGYTF. The CDR3 nucleotides read TGTGCCAGCAGTTACCGTGAGGGTGGCGGCTACACCTTC.

On this clone itself: The junction shows a germline mismatch at one end, possibly a read error. This chain connects TRBV6-5 to TRBJ2-7; 9 bases are a match to TRBD2. Germline V gene data show CDR1 as MNHEY and CDR2 as SVGAGI. The CDR3 consists of 15 residues. The CDR3 sequence: CASSLASGDIYGQYF. In DNA, the CDR3 is TGTGCCAGCAGTTTGGCTAGCGGGGACATTTACGGGCAGTACTTC.

The chain links TRBV5-4 to TRBJ2-1, with TRBD2 matching over 9 bases. Germline CDR1 reads SGHNT; CDR2 reads YYREEE (reference sequence). This CDR3 has 15 amino acids. The trim removed 3 bases at V and 5 bases at J, leaving 6 bases unmatched. In DNA form, the CDR3 reads TGTGCCAGCAGCTGGGCGGGGGGGCCTGACAATGAGCAGTTCTTC. Protein: CASSWAGGPDNEQFF.

The V call is TRBV6-5, the J call TRBJ2-7; possible D gene TRBD1, 6 bases. This CDR3 comprises 15 residues. Trimming cost V 0 bases and J 4 bases, with 13 bases left between them. Germline CDR1 is MNHEY and CDR2 is SVGAGI. The CDR3 spells CASSYSSTGTYEQYF. For the CDR3, the DNA is TGTGCCAGCAGTTACTCGAGTACAGGGACATACGAGCAGTACTTC.

The chain has TRBV6-5 and TRBJ2-7, with D perhaps matching TRBD1 (6 bases). There are 12 residues in the CDR3. Germline values: CDR1 MNHEY, CDR2 SVGAGI. V lost 7 bases and J 7 bases, leaving 14 bases between the germline ends. CDR3 coding DNA: TGTGCCAGCACCCAAACCAGGGGAGAGCAGTACTTC. Translation gives CASTQTRGEQYF.

The table lists this clone with a count of one. The chain links TRBV11-1 to TRBJ2-3, with D possibly being TRBD2 (6 bases). Between the trimmed V and J ends, which lost 5 bases and 2 bases, there was a span of 11 bases. The germline V gene encodes CDR1 SGHAT and CDR2 FQDESV (reference sequence). The CDR3 runs 14 residues. The CDR3 DNA sequence: TGTGCCAGCAGCATAGGACTAACCACAGATACGCAGTATTTT. Its protein is CASSIGLTTDTQYF.

This CDR3 reads CASSSEGGRNIQYF. The CDR3 region has the DNA TGTGCCAGCAGTTCCGAGGGGGGGCGGAACATTCAGTACTTC. The V gene is TRBV6-2 or TRBV6-3, the J gene TRBJ2-4, with a possible D match to TRBD2 (7 bases). In germline, CDR1 is MNHEY, CDR2 SVGEGT. V lost 4 bases and J 7 bases, leaving 14 bases between the germline ends. The CDR3 covers 14 residues.

This chain uses TRBV2 with TRBJ2-7, with 9 bases identical to TRBD2. Germline V lookup: CDR1 SNHLY, CDR2 FYNNEI. Unmatched junction bases numbered 3, after V lost 6 bases and J lost 0 bases. The CDR3 runs to 14 residues. The CDR3, as DNA: TGTGCCAGCAGCTCGGGACTAGCCTCCTACGAGCAGTACTTC. Translating it yields CASSSGLASYEQYF.

The CDR3 loop is CASSLERFGIYGYTF. CDR3 DNA sequence: TGCGCCAGCAGCTTGGAGCGTTTCGGGATCTATGGCTACACCTTC. This chain connects TRBV5-1 to TRBJ1-2; D is uncertain. CDR1 and CDR2 from the germline V gene are SGHRS and YFSETQ. Trimming shortened V by 0 bases and J by 4 bases, and 13 bases separated the two germline ends. The CDR3 loop spans 15 amino acids.

This chain links TRBV19 with TRBJ2-7, with 9 bases lining up with TRBD1. The germline V gene has CDR1 LNHDA and CDR2 SQIVND (reference sequence). Losses at the gene ends were 5 bases for V and 2 bases for J; bases not matched to a gene: 4. CDR3 length: 14 residues. Here the CDR3 DNA reads TGTGCCAGTAGTTCAACAGGGGGCACCTACGAGCAGTACTTC. As protein: CASSSTGGTYEQYF.

This clone was recorded a few times. The chain uses TRBV19 and TRBJ2-2; 10 bases align to TRBD2. J was trimmed by 6 bases and V by 2 bases; bases with no gene match: 3. The CDR3 spans 15 residues. The germline V gene has CDR1 LNHDA and CDR2 SQIVND (reference sequence). CDR3: CASSISGGVPGELFF. The CDR3 coding sequence is TGTGCCAGTAGTATAAGCGGGGGGGTACCCGGGGAGCTGTTTTTT.

Remarks on this clone: One end of the junction varies from germline; a read error may be responsible. The rearrangement joins TRBV7-3 to TRBJ1-5, with a weak D call TRBD1 (5 bases). Germline CDR1 and CDR2: SGHTA and FQGTGA. This CDR3 spans 13 amino acids. The CDR3 DNA reads as TGTGCCAGCAGCCTAACAGGTCTAGGGCCCCAGCATTTT. It translates to CASSLTGLGPQHF.

This clone was recorded only once. In nucleotides, the CDR3 is TGTGCCAGCAGCCAAGATCTAGGTGCCGGGGAGCTGTTTTTT. It specifies CASSQDLGAGELFF. V is TRBV14 and J is TRBJ2-2; D is ambiguous. The CDR3 totals 14 residues. Germline V lookup: CDR1 SGHDN, CDR2 FVKESK. The V and J ends lost 0 bases and 6 bases respectively, with 8 bases between them.

The genes are TRBV10-3 and TRBJ1-2, with D tentatively TRBD1 (5 bases). Deletions cut 3 bases from V and 3 bases from J, with 11 bases between. The CDR3 loop spans 14 amino acids. Germline V gene sequence: CDR1 ENHRY, CDR2 SYGVKD. The CDR3 sequence: CAISDRVGDYGYTF. The CDR3 coding sequence is TGTGCCATCAGTGACAGGGTAGGAGACTATGGCTACACCTTC.

The J gene is TRBJ1-1, the V gene TRBV7-2; D unresolved. This CDR3 spans 14 amino acids. In germline, CDR1 is SGHTA, CDR2 FQGNSA. V was pared by 5 bases and J by 5 bases, with 15 bases between. Here the CDR3 reads CASSPWGGGTEAFF. The CDR3, as DNA: TGTGCCAGCAGCCCATGGGGAGGTGGGACTGAAGCTTTCTTT.

V and J are TRBV4-2 and TRBJ1-2; 11 positions agree with TRBD1. Germline trimming cut 0 bases from V and 6 bases from J; bases unmatched to any gene: 6. The CDR3 runs 16 residues. From germline, CDR1 is LGHNA and CDR2 YNFKEQ. The chain's CDR3 is CASSQDRTGGGDGYTF. As DNA, the CDR3 is TGTGCCAGCAGCCAAGATCGGACAGGGGGCGGGGATGGCTACACCTTC.

The chain employs TRBV7-3 and TRBJ1-6; tentatively, D is TRBD1 (6 bases). Trimming pared 6 bases from V and 6 bases from J, leaving 9 bases between. CDR1 SGHTA and CDR2 FQGTGA come from the germline V gene. The CDR3 contains 13 residues. CDR3 amino acids: CASSTGSNSPLHF. DNA of the CDR3: TGTGCCAGCAGTACAGGGTCTAATTCACCCCTCCACTTT.

The count of this clone is one. The J gene is TRBJ1-1, the V gene TRBV18; D gene unclear. The germline V and J ends were trimmed by 3 bases and 1 base, with 15 bases remaining between them. The CDR3 is 16 amino acids. Germline CDR1 is KGHSH and CDR2 is LQKENI. The CDR3 bases are TGTGCCAGCTCACCGGCGGGGAGGGTTTCGAACACTGAAGCTTTCTTT. Protein product: CASSPAGRVSNTEAFF.

This CDR3 reads CASSPGLAGNNEQFF. In nucleotides, the CDR3 is TGTGCCAGTAGTCCTGGTCTAGCGGGAAACAATGAGCAGTTCTTC. This chain uses TRBV19 with TRBJ2-1, with 9 bases matching TRBD2. Germline CDR1 reads LNHDA; CDR2 reads SQIVND (reference sequence). After removal of 5 bases from V and 5 bases from J, the junction contained 7 bases not matched to a gene. The CDR3 spans 15 residues. The full variable domain, in which reference TRBV19 and TRBJ2-1 provide the parts outside the CDR3, is DGGITQSPKYLFRKEGQNVTLSCEQNLNHDAMYWYRQDPGQGLRLIYYSQIVNDFQKGDIAEGYSVSREKKESFPLTVTSAQKNPTAFYLCASSPGLAGNNEQFFGPGTRLTVL.

V is TRBV11-3 and J is TRBJ2-3, with TRBD2 identical over 10 bases. The CDR3 contains 14 residues. CDR1 and CDR2 (germline): SGHNT, YENEEA. V lost 9 bases and J lost 4; bases outside the gene matches: 7. The CDR3 protein is CASQPGLAPDTQYF. The CDR3 region has the DNA TGTGCCAGTCAACCGGGACTAGCGCCAGATACGCAGTATTTT.